One and the same sample provided the 14 T cell receptor beta chains below, sequenced in a study of T-cell reconstitution after alpha-beta-depleted transplantation in children. Preparation of the TCRbeta library involved a method that used unique molecular identifiers. TCRdb re-called the PCR reads with MiXCR, one entry per CDR3 protein. This table has 200,000 to 250,000 distinct CDR3 sequences, about 25% appearing once. The input for sequencing was PBMCs, taken before TCRalphabeta/CD19-depleted stem cell transplant. The receptors originated from a girl aged 2-10 years with Fanconi anemia, due to receive a stem cell transplant.

Many counts were recorded for this clonotype. The rearrangement uses TRBV20-1 and TRBJ2-5; D is unresolved. The length of the CDR3 is 13 residues. Deletions cut 3 bases from V and 3 bases from J, with 11 bases between. Germline CDR1 reads DFQATT; CDR2 reads SNEGSKA (reference sequence). The CDR3 DNA sequence: TGCAGTGCTAGCCCCCGGGCAGAAGAGACCCAGTACTTC. As protein: CSASPRAEETQYF.

The chain recombines TRBV29-1 with TRBJ2-7; no reliable D call. CDR3 size: 13 residues. V was pared by 4 bases and J by 2 bases, with 12 bases between. Germline values: CDR1 SQVTM, CDR2 ANQGSEA. CDR3 DNA: TGCAGCGTTGGACCCCTCGAGGCCTACGAGCAGTACTTC. Amino acids: CSVGPLEAYEQYF.

This clonotype was recorded only once. The chain employs TRBV12-3 or TRBV12-4 and TRBJ2-5; possible D gene TRBD1, 6 bases. The CDR3 is 16 residues long. V was pared by 2 bases and J by 7 bases, with 20 bases between. The CDR3 protein is CASSLLPATGLRTQYF. The CDR3 coding sequence is TGTGCCAGCAGTTTACTTCCCGCGACAGGTCTTCGGACCCAGTACTTC.

This clonotype occurred many times. The J gene is TRBJ2-7, the V gene TRBV29-1; weak D call: TRBD2 (5 bases). V was trimmed by 3 bases and J by 6 bases, leaving 12 bases between them. Germline V gives CDR1 SQVTM, CDR2 ANQGSEA. The CDR3 contains 12 residues. CDR3 region: CSVDVSRGEQYF. The CDR3 coding sequence is TGCAGCGTTGACGTTAGCCGGGGCGAGCAGTACTTC.

This clonotype has a count of ten or more. The chain is built from TRBV28 and TRBJ2-7, with 7 bases identical to TRBD1. The CDR3 contains 17 residues. With 5 bases clipped from V and 3 bases from J, the junction kept 16 bases outside the gene matches. CDR1 MDHEN and CDR2 SYDVKM come from the germline V gene. The chain's CDR3 is CASSPPGRRTGLYEQYF. In nucleotides, the CDR3 is TGTGCCAGCAGTCCCCCCGGAAGGAGGACAGGTCTCTACGAGCAGTACTTC.

V is TRBV20-1 and J is TRBJ2-7; D ambiguous. The CDR3 sequence is 14 residues long. Germline CDR1 and CDR2: DFQATT and SNEGSKA (reference sequence). Trimming stripped 0 bases from V and 2 bases from J, with 11 bases between. The DNA for the CDR3 is TGCAGTGCTAGAGATCGGTTAGACCCCTACGAGCAGTACTTC. It encodes CSARDRLDPYEQYF.

This clonotype has more than one count but fewer than ten. This rearrangement joins TRBV5-6 to TRBJ2-1, with 11 bases aligning to TRBD2. This CDR3 comprises 16 residues. The germline V gene encodes CDR1 SGHDT and CDR2 YYEEEE. The V gene end was trimmed by 1 base and the J gene end by 6 bases; junction bases not matched to a gene: 6. The CDR3 DNA reads TGTGCCAGCAGCTTGACTAGCGGGGGTCTCGGCAATGAGCAGTTCTTC. Translating gives CASSLTSGGLGNEQFF.

This clonotype was seen a handful of times. The chain couples TRBV6-1 to TRBJ2-3, with D perhaps matching TRBD2 (6 bases). Trimming left V 6 bases short and J 1 base short, with 17 bases between. Germline CDR1 is MNHNS and CDR2 is SASEGT. This CDR3 region has 16 residues. For the CDR3, the DNA is TGTGCCAGCAGAAAAGAAGGGACTCCCCGCACAGATACGCAGTATTTT. Translating it yields CASRKEGTPRTDTQYF.

The CDR3 DNA follows: TGCAGCGTTGGGGGTGCCGGGGAGCTGTTTTTT. Encoded protein: CSVGGAGELFF. The genes are TRBV29-1 and TRBJ2-2; D remains unclear. Germline CDR1 reads SQVTM; CDR2 reads ANQGSEA. V lost 4 bases, J lost 6 bases, and 6 bases lay in between. The CDR3 sequence is 11 residues long.

This clonotype was picked up many times. V is TRBV20-1 and J is TRBJ2-7; D is possibly TRBD1 (5 bases). The germline V gene has CDR1 DFQATT and CDR2 SNEGSKA (reference sequence). This CDR3 spans 14 amino acids. V lost 6 bases to trimming and J lost 0 bases, with 15 bases between them. The CDR3 is CSAQTRQSSYEQYF. The CDR3 nucleotides are TGCAGTGCGCAAACTCGACAGAGCTCCTACGAGCAGTACTTC.

This clonotype was observed at least ten times. The chain couples TRBV5-4 to TRBJ2-3; 14 bases align to TRBD2. This CDR3 has 16 amino acids. The germline V gene has CDR1 SGHNT and CDR2 YYREEE (reference sequence). After removal of 0 bases from V and 8 bases from J, the junction contained 5 bases not matched to a gene. The CDR3 loop reads CASSLGLAGGLGTQYF. DNA for the CDR3: TGTGCCAGCAGCTTGGGACTAGCGGGGGGGTTGGGTACGCAGTATTTT.

The chain employs TRBV20-1 and TRBJ2-7, with 7 positions matching TRBD1. Germline lookup yields CDR1 DFQATT and CDR2 SNEGSKA (reference sequence). V dropped 0 bases and J dropped 2; count of bases not matched to a gene: 7. This CDR3 contains 15 residues. CDR3 DNA sequence: TGCAGTGCTAGAGATGTCCAGGGGGACCCCTACGAGCAGTACTTC. It is translated as CSARDVQGDPYEQYF.

This clonotype was seen a few times. The gene calls are TRBV5-1 and TRBJ2-7, with D perhaps assigned TRBD1 or TRBD2 (5 bases each). The CDR3 length is 16 residues. The ends were cut back, 4 bases at V and 3 bases at J, with 20 bases in the middle. Germline V lookup: CDR1 SGHRS, CDR2 YFSETQ. CDR3 nucleotides: TGCGCCAGCAGCACGAAGTCCACGAGGGGTGGCTACGAGCAGTACTTC. Translating it yields CASSTKSTRGGYEQYF.

About this clonotype: It may be a read error: a sequence one base away is much more abundant. The chain is built from TRBV9 and TRBJ2-1; a possible D gene is TRBD2 (5 bases). The CDR3 sequence is 16 residues long. Germline CDR1 SGDLS, CDR2 YYNGEE. Here the CDR3 reads CASSLLRLNVLNGQFF. The DNA for the CDR3 is TGTGCCAGCAGCTTACTAAGACTAAACGTCCTCAATGGGCAGTTCTTC.